Reported below is one T cell receptor delta chain. Its binding antigen is unknown. The protein in TCRdb stems from a much larger clone and differs at residue 10 from this DNA's translation, likely a read error; here the protein is translated from the DNA. CDR1 and CDR2 are drawn from the germline V gene: TSWWSYY, QGS. The junction shows trimming of 1 base on V and 0 bases on J, and the gene matches do not reach 23 bases of it. The CDR3, cysteine through phenylalanine, is 22 amino acids long. The DNA shown is the 66-base CDR3, in frame from base 1. The sample is drawn from a study of delta chains in infants with herpesvirus infections (dated 2023 in TCRdb). Concerning the study at large: A Ugandan infant birth cohort was prospectively followed from birth to characterize gammadelta T cell responses to primary cytomegalovirus (CMV) infection. A public fetal Vdelta1/Vgamma8 gammadelta TCR clonotype was searched for in infants infected with CMV after birth. From PBMC, gammadelta TCRs were sequenced for under 20 CMV-infected infants (one congenitally infected) and 8 CMV-uninfected infants who had sufficient sample available. Infant blood samples were grouped into approximate age categories of 1.5, 4, 8 and 12 months. Belgian fetal and cord blood gammadelta TCR data that had been published previously were included solely for comparison and were not produced in this cohort. Overall study outcomes, separate from this receptor: The public clonotype was detected only at the first time point after infection and was not found in uninfected infants or in infants infected after 120 days. Of about 19 CMV-infected infants, several carried the public Vdelta1 clonotype: three infants infected postnatally before 120 days of age and the congenitally infected infant. Limitations noted by the authors included a small sample size and a lack of race- or environment-matched controls, because nearly all Ugandans acquire CMV before adulthood. Public-clonotype frequency among Vdelta1 cells appeared to be inversely correlated with age at infection and was observed to decay rapidly, seemingly without persisting beyond 2 to 3 months. Presence of the public clonotype at levels below the detection limit might still occur in CMV-uninfected infants.

In Kampala, Uganda, pregnant women receiving prenatal care were recruited and their infants were enrolled, and documentation of maternal HIV status was required. Weekly visits were made to families, and infant clinical information, oral swabs and peripheral blood were collected beginning at 6 weeks of age and every 4 months thereafter. Blood was drawn into heparin tubes, and PBMC were separated by Ficoll-Paque density gradient centrifugation and then cryopreserved. Library preparation used RT-PCR. To generate TCR cDNA, RNA from PBMC was reverse transcribed using SuperScript II together with primers specific for the gamma chain and the delta chain. cDNA was purified with AMPure XP beads, amplified, and indexed with Illumina adapters using the Nextera XT Index Kit. Sequencing of the gammadelta TCR libraries was done on an Illumina MiSeq using a V2 300-cycle kit. The published analysis was carried out like this. Using MiXCR v2.1.12, CDR3 sequences were assembled, and reads were mapped onto D, J and V genes obtained from GenBank. Repertoire analyses of the CDR3 clonotypes were performed with VDJtools v1.2.1. TCRdb processed the public reads again with the CATT caller, after which rows with matching DNA were combined. The V and J calls and clone size come from TCRdb's table, not from the authors' own analysis. Counted in this sample were around 360 delta-chain clones; about 70% of them appeared once. Jointly, the top ten make up over 65% of the sample.

The input for sequencing was peripheral blood, taken at time point 2 of longitudinal follow-up. The clonotype comes from a human donor who was a Ugandan infant, either HIV-exposed or HIV-unexposed (not recorded which). The V gene is TRDV1 and the J gene is TRDJ1, and TRDD3 aligns with 7 junction nucleotides. The DNA sequence follows: TGTGCTCTTGGGGAACCCCGGTTCATCCGGGGATATGGGGAGGGGTACACCGATAAACTCATCTTT. This encodes CALGEPRFIRGYGEGYTDKLIF.